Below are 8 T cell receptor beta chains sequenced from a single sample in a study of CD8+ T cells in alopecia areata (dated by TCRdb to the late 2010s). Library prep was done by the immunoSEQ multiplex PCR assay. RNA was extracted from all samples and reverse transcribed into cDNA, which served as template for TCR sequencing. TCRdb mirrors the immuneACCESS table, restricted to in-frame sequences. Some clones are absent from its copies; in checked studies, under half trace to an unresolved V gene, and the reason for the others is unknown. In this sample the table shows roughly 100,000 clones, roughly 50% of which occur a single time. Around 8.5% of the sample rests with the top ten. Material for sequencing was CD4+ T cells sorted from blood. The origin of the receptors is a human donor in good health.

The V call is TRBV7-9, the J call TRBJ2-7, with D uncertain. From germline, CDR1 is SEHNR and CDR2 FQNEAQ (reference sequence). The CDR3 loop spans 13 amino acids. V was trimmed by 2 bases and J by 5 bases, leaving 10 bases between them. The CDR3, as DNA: TGTGCCAGCAGCTTACTCGGACCTAACGAGCAGTACTTC. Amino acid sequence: CASSLLGPNEQYF.

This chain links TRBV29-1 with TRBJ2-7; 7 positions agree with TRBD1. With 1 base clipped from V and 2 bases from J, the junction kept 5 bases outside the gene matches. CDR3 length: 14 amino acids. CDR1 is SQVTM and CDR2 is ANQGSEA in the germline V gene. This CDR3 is CSVEGDRAPYEQYF. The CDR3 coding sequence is TGCAGCGTTGAAGGTGACAGGGCACCCTACGAGCAGTACTTC.

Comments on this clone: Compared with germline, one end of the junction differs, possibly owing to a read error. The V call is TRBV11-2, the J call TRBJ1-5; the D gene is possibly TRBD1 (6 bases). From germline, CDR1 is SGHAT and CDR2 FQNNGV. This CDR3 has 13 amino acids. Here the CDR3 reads CASSSGGLQPQQF. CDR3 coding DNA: TGTGCCAGCAGCTCGGGGGGGCTTCAGCCCCAGCAATTT.

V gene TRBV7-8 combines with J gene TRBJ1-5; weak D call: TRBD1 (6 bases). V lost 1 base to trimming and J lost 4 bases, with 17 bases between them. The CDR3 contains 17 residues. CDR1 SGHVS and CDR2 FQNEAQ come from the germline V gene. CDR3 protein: CASSLEGVMVRNQPQHF. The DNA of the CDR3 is TGTGCCAGCAGCTTAGAGGGGGTGATGGTACGAAATCAGCCCCAGCATTTT.

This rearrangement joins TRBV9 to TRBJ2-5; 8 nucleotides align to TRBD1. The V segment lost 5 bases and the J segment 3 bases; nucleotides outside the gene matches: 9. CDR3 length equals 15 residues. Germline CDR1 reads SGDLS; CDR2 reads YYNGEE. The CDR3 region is CASSKGQGREETQYF. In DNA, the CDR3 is TGTGCCAGCAGTAAAGGACAGGGTAGGGAAGAGACCCAGTACTTC. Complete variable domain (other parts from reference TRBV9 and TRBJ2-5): DSGVTQTPKHLITATGQRVTLRCSPRSGDLSVYWYQQSLDQGLQFLIQYYNGEERAKGNILERFSAQQFPDLHSELNLSSLELGDSALYFCASSKGQGREETQYFGPGTRLLVL.

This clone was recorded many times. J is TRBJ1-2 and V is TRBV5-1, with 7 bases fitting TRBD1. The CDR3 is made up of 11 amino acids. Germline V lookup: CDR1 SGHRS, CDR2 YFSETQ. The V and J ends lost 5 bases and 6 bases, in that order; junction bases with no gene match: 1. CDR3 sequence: CASSGQDGYTF. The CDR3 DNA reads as TGCGCCAGCAGTGGACAGGATGGCTACACCTTC.

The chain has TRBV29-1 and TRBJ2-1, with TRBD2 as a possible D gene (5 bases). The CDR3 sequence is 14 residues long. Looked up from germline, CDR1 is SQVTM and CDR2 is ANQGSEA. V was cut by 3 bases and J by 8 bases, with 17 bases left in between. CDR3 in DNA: TGCAGCGTTGATAAGCGGACCCCTGAGGATGAGCAGTTCTTC. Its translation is CSVDKRTPEDEQFF.

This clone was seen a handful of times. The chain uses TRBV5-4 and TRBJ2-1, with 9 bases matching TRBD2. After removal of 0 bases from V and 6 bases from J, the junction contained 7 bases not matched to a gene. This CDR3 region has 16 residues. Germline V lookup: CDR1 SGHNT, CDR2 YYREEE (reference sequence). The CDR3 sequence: CASSLGGRGGSNEQFF. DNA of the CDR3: TGTGCCAGCAGCTTGGGGGGGCGGGGGGGCAGCAATGAGCAGTTCTTC.